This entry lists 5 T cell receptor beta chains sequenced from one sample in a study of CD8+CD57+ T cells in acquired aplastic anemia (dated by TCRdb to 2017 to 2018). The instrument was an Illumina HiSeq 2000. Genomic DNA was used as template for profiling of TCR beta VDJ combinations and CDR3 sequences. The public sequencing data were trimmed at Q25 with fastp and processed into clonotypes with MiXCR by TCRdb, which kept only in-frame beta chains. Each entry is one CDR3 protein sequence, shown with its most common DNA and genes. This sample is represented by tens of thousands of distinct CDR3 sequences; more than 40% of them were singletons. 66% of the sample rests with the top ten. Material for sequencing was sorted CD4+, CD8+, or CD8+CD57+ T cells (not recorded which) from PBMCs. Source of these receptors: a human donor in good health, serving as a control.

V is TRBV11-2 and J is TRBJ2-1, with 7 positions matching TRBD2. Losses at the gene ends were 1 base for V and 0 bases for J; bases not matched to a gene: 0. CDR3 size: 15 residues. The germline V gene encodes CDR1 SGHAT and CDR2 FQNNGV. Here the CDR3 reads CASSLGTSSYNEQFF. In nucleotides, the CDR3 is TGTGCCAGCAGCTTAGGGACTAGCTCCTACAATGAGCAGTTCTTC.

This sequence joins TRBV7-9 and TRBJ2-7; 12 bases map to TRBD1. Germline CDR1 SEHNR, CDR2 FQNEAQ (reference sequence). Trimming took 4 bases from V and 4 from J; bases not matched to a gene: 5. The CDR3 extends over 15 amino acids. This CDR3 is CASSSPGQGAYEQYF. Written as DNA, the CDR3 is TGTGCCAGCAGCTCACCGGGACAGGGGGCTTACGAGCAGTACTTC.

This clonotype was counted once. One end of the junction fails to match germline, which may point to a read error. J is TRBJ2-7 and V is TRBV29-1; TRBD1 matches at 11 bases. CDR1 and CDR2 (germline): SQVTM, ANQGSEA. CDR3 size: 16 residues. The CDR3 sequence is CSVDEGLGQGAYEQCF. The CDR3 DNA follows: TGCAGCGTTGACGAGGGGCTCGGACAGGGGGCCTACGAGCAGTGCTTC.

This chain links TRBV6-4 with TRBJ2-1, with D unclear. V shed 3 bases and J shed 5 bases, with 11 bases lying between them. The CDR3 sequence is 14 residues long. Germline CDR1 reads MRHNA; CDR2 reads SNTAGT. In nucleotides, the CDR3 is TGTGCCAGCAGTGAAAACCTAGAAAACAATGAGCAGTTCTTC. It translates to CASSENLENNEQFF.

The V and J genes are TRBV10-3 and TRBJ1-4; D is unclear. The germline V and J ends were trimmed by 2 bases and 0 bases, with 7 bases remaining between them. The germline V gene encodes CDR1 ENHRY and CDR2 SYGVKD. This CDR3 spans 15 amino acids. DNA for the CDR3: TGTGCCATCAGTGAGCCGGGAGCAACTAATGAAAAACTGTTTTTT. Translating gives CAISEPGATNEKLFF.